The source of this T cell receptor beta chain is a study of OX40 agonist ivuxolimab in advanced cancers. Study-level background: Mean age around 64 years, range roughly 20 to 85; roughly 80% male.

This CDR3 region has 13 residues. The germline CDR1 and CDR2 sequences are SEHNR and FQNEAQ (reference sequence). The ends were cut back, 6 bases at V and 2 bases at J, with 10 bases in the middle. Points on this clone: The antigen is not known.

General study findings and limits: CD8+ T cells showed, on average, more clonal expansion than CD4+ cells.

Method: immunoSEQ multiplex PCR; TCRdb's copy keeps in-frame clones and lacks some. The sample lists approximately 35,000 clones; around 80% were seen once. Exclusion applied to patients with autoimmune disease history or systemic immunosuppression. Cycle 7 day 1, cycle 4 day 1, and baseline were the timepoints at which blood was sampled. The source of this sequence is an adult with an advanced solid tumor such as melanoma, head and neck, liver or kidney cancer. The input for sequencing was CD4+ or CD8+ T cells sorted from blood, taken in a trial of the OX40 agonist ivuxolimab. This chain connects TRBV7-9 to TRBJ2-5; D is perhaps TRBD1 (6 bases). CDR3: CASRPGQQETQYF. The CDR3 DNA follows: TGTGCCAGCAGGCCTGGACAGCAAGAGACCCAGTACTTC.